A selection of T cell receptor beta chains follows, all from one sample in a study of blood T cell repertoires in COVID-19. Assay: immunoSEQ multiplex PCR; the TCRdb copy retains only in-frame clones and omits some. Here the sample spans some 57,000 clones, 85% being singletons. Specimen: peripheral blood. The receptors originated from a human donor in a cohort sampled during active COVID-19. The CDR3 runs from the conserved cysteine through the conserved F or W. A D gene is named only where the DNA matches it firmly. Clone size is not always given. Where it is, it says once, few, many or a class for expanded clones.

CDR3aa: CASSLEGRVGHGYTF
CDR3nt: TGTGCCAGCAGCTTGGAGGGCAGGGTTGGGCATGGCTACACCTTC
abundance: .
v_gene: TRBV5-4
j_gene: TRBJ1-2
d_gene: .

CDR3aa: CASSSGQPQETQYF
CDR3nt: TGCGCCAGCAGCTCCGGACAGCCCCAAGAGACCCAGTACTTC
abundance: .
v_gene: TRBV5-1
j_gene: TRBJ2-5
d_gene: .

CDR3aa: CASGLYNRVNSTDTQYF
CDR3nt: TGTGCTAGTGGTTTGTATAACCGGGTGAATAGCACAGATACGCAGTATTTT
abundance: .
v_gene: TRBV12-5
j_gene: TRBJ2-3
d_gene: .

CDR3aa: CASKEGAVYEQYF
CDR3nt: TGTGCCAGCAAGGAGGGGGCGGTATACGAGCAGTACTTC
abundance: .
v_gene: TRBV6-5
j_gene: TRBJ2-7
d_gene: .

CDR3aa: CASSEADGSTEAFF
CDR3nt: TGTGCCAGCAGTGAAGCAGATGGTAGCACTGAAGCTTTCTTT
abundance: .
v_gene: TRBV2
j_gene: TRBJ1-1
d_gene: .

CDR3aa: CASSLAPGSGNTIYF
CDR3nt: TGTGCCAGCAGCTTAGCGCCAGGCTCTGGAAACACCATATATTTT
abundance: .
v_gene: TRBV7-6
j_gene: TRBJ1-3
d_gene: .

CDR3aa: CASSSIMGQTSYEQYF
CDR3nt: TGTGCCAGTAGTAGTATTATGGGACAGACCTCCTACGAGCAGTACTTC
abundance: .
v_gene: TRBV19
j_gene: TRBJ2-7
d_gene: TRBD1

CDR3aa: CASSFPGTGVPGANVLTF
CDR3nt: TGTGCCAGCAGTTTCCCGGGGACAGGGGTCCCTGGGGCCAACGTCCTGACTTTC
abundance: .
v_gene: TRBV6-2/TRBV6-3
j_gene: TRBJ2-6
d_gene: TRBD1

CDR3aa: CASGGGPGANVLTF
CDR3nt: TGTGCCAGCGGGGGGGGCCCTGGGGCCAACGTCCTGACTTTC
abundance: .
v_gene: TRBV6-5
j_gene: TRBJ2-6
d_gene: .

CDR3aa: CASSIGLKNTGELFF
CDR3nt: TGTGCCAGTAGTATCGGACTTAAGAACACCGGGGAGCTGTTTTTT
abundance: .
v_gene: TRBV19
j_gene: TRBJ2-2
d_gene: .

CDR3aa: CASSSGTTFSTDTQYF
CDR3nt: TGTGCCAGCAGCTCCGGGACTACCTTTAGCACAGATACGCAGTATTTT
abundance: .
v_gene: TRBV5-4
j_gene: TRBJ2-3
d_gene: TRBD2

CDR3aa: CASSLGQYKSFNTEAFF
CDR3nt: TGTGCCAGCAGTTTAGGGCAGTACAAATCCTTTAACACTGAAGCTTTCTTT
abundance: .
v_gene: TRBV28
j_gene: TRBJ1-1
d_gene: .

CDR3aa: CASSPTANYGYTF
CDR3nt: TGTGCCAGCAGTCCTACAGCTAACTATGGCTACACCTTC
abundance: .
v_gene: TRBV28
j_gene: TRBJ1-2
d_gene: .

CDR3aa: CASSVPGLVTDTQYF
CDR3nt: TGTGCCAGCAGCGTCCCGGGACTAGTGACAGATACGCAGTATTTT
abundance: once
v_gene: TRBV2
j_gene: TRBJ2-3
d_gene: TRBD2

CDR3aa: CASSRGAGPDGPQHF
CDR3nt: TGTGCCAGCAGCCGTGGTGCGGGGCCGGATGGGCCCCAGCATTTT
abundance: .
v_gene: TRBV3-1/TRBV3-2
j_gene: TRBJ1-5
d_gene: .